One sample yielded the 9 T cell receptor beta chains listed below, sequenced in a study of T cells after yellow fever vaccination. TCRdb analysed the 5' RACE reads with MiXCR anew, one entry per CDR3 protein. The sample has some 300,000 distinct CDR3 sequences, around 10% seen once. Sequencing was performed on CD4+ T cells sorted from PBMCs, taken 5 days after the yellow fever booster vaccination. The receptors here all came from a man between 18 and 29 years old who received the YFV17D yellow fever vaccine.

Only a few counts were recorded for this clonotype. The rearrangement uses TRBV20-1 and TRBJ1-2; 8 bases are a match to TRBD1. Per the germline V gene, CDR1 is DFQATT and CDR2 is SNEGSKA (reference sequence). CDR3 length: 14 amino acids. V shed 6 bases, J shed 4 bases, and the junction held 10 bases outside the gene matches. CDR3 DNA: TGCAGTGCACCGGACAGGGTGGAATCCTATGGCTACACCTTC. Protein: CSAPDRVESYGYTF.

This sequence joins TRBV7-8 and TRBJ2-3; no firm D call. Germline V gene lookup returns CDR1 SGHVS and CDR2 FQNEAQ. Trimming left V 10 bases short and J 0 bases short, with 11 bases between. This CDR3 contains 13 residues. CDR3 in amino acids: CATLGLSTDTQYF. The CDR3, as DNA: TGTGCCACCCTAGGTTTAAGCACAGATACGCAGTATTTT. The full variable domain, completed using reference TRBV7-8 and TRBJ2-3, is GAGVSQSPRYKVAKRGQDVALRCDPISGHVSLFWYQQALGQGPEFLTYFQNEAQLDKSGLPSDRFFAERPEGSVSTLKIQRTQQEDSAVYLCATLGLSTDTQYFGPGTRLTVL.

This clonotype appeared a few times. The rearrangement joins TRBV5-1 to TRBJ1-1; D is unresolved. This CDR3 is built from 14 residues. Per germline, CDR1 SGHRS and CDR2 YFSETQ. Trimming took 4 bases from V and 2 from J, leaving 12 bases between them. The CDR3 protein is CASSATPGNTEAFF. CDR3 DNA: TGCGCCAGCAGCGCCACACCGGGAAACACTGAAGCTTTCTTT. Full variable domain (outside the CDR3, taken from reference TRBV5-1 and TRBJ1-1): KAGVTQTPRYLIKTRGQQVTLSCSPISGHRSVSWYQQTPGQGLQFLFEYFSETQRNKGNFPGRFSGRQFSNSRSEMNVSTLELGDSALYLCASSATPGNTEAFFGQGTRLTVV.

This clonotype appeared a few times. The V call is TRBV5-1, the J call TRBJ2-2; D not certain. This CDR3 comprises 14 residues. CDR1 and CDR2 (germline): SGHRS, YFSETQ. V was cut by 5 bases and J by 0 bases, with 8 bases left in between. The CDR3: CASRDAPNTGELFF. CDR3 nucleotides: TGCGCCAGCAGGGACGCCCCGAACACCGGGGAGCTGTTTTTT.

The CDR3 loop is CASSERNWETQYF. DNA of the CDR3: TGTGCCAGCAGTGAACGGAATTGGGAGACCCAGTACTTC. The chain employs TRBV25-1 and TRBJ2-5; D is ambiguous. V lost 2 bases to trimming and J lost 5 bases, with 9 bases between them. Germline CDR1 and CDR2: MGHDK and SYGVNS. This CDR3 spans 13 amino acids.

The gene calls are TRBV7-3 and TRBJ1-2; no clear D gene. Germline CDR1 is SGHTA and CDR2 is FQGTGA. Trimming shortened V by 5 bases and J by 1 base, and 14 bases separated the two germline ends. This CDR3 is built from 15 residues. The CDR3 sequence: CASSPDPTSNYGYTF. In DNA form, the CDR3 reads TGTGCCAGCAGCCCCGACCCGACAAGTAACTATGGCTACACCTTC.

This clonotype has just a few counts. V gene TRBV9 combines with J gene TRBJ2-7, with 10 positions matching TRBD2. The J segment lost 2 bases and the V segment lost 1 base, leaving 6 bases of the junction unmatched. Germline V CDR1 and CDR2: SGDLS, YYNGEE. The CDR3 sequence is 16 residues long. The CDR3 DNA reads TGTGCCAGCAGCGTATCCGGGACTAGCGAAACCTACGAGCAGTACTTC. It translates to CASSVSGTSETYEQYF. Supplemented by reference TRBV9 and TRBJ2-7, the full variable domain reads DSGVTQTPKHLITATGQRVTLRCSPRSGDLSVYWYQQSLDQGLQFLIQYYNGEERAKGNILERFSAQQFPDLHSELNLSSLELGDSALYFCASSVSGTSETYEQYFGPGTRLTVT.

The DNA for the CDR3 is TGTGCCAGCAGCACCCTAGCGGGGGAGGCAGATACGCAGTATTTT. Translation: CASSTLAGEADTQYF. The J gene is TRBJ2-3, the V gene TRBV7-9; TRBD2 aligns across 10 bases. With 5 bases clipped from V and 4 bases from J, the junction kept 6 bases outside the gene matches. The length of the CDR3 is 15 residues. Looked up from germline, CDR1 is SEHNR and CDR2 is FQNEAQ (reference sequence).

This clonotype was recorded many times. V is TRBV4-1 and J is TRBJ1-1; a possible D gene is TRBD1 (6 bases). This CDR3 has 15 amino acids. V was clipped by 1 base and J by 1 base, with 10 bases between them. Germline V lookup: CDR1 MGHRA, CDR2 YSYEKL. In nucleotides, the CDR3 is TGCGCCAGCAGCCAAGGACTGGGGGCGAACACTGAAGCTTTCTTT. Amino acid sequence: CASSQGLGANTEAFF.